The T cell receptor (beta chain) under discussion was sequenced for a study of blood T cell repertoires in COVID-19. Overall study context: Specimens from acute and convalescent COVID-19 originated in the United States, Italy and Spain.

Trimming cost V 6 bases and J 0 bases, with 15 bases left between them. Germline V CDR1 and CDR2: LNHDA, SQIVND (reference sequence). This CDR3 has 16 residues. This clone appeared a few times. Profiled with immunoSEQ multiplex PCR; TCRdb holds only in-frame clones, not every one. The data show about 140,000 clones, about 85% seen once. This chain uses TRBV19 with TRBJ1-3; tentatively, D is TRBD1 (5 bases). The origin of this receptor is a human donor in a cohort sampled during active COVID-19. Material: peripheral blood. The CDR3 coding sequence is TGTGCCAGTAGACAGTCTGGAGGGGACTCTGGAAACACCATATATTTT. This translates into CASRQSGGDSGNTIYF.